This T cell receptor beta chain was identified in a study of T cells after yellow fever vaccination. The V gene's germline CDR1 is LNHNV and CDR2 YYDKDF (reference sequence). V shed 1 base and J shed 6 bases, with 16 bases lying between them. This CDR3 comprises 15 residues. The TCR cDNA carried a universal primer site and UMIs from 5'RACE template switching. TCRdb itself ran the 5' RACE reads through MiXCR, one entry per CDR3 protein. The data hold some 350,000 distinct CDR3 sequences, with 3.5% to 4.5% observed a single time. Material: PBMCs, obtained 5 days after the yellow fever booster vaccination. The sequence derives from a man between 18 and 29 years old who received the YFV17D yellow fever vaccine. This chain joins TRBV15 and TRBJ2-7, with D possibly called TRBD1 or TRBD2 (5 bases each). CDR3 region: CATSRVSGRAGEQYF. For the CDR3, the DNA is TGTGCCACCAGCAGAGTAAGCGGCAGGGCAGGCGAGCAGTACTTC. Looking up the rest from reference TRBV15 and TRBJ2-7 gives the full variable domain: DAMVIQNPRYQVTQFGKPVTLSCSQTLNHNVMYWYQQKSSQAPKLLFHYYDKDFNNEADTPDNFQSRRPNTSFCFLDIRSPGLGDTAMYLCATSRVSGRAGEQYFGPGTRLTVT.